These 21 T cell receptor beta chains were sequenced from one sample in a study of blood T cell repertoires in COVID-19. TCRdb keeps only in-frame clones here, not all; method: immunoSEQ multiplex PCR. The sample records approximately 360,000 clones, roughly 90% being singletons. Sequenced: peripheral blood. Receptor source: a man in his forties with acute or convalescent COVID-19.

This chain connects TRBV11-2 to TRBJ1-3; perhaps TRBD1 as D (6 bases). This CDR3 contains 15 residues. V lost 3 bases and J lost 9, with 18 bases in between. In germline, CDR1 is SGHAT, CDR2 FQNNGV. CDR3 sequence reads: CASSLGGASWGTIYF. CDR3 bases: TGTGCCAGCAGCTTGGGGGGGGCCTCTTGGGGCACCATATATTTT.

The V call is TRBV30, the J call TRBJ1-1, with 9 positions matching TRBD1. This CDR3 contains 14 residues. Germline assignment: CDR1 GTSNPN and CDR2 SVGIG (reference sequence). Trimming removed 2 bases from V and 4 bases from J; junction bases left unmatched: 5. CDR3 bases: TGTGCCTGGAGTCAACAGGGGGCAGCCACTGAAGCTTTCTTT. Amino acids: CAWSQQGAATEAFF.

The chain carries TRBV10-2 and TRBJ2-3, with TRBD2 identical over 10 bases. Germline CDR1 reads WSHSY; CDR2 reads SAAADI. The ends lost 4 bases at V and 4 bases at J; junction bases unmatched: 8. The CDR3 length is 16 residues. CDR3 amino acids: CASSVPSGGVADTQYF. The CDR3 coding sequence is TGCGCCAGCAGTGTCCCTAGCGGGGGCGTAGCAGATACGCAGTATTTT.

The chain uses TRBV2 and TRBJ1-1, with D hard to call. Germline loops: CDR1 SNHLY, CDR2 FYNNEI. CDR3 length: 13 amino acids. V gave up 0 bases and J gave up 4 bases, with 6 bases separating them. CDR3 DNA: TGTGCCAGCAGTGAAGCGTCGGGCACTGAAGCTTTCTTT. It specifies CASSEASGTEAFF.

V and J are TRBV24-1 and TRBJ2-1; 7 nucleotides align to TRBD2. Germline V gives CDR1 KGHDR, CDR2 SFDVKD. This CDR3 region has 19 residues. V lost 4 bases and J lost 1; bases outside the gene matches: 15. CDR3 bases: TGTGCCACCAGTGACCGACCCGGGGTCGCGGGAGTTTCCTACAATGAGCAGTTCTTC. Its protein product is CATSDRPGVAGVSYNEQFF.

CDR3 protein: CASSSPGTDSSYTF. The CDR3 bases are TGTGCCAGCAGCTCACCCGGGACAGATTCGAGCTACACCTTC. The V gene is TRBV28, the J gene TRBJ1-2; TRBD1 aligns across 7 bases. The CDR3 has 14 residues. The V segment lost 6 bases and the J segment 9 bases; nucleotides outside the gene matches: 13. Germline V lookup: CDR1 MDHEN, CDR2 SYDVKM.

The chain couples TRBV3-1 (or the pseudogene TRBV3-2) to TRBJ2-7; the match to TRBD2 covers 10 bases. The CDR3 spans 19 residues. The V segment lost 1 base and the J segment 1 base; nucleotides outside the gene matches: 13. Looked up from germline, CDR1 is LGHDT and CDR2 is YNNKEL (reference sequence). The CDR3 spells CASSQGLAGGKRRSYEQYF. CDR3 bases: TGTGCCAGCAGCCAAGGGTTAGCGGGAGGCAAGCGACGATCCTACGAGCAGTACTTC.

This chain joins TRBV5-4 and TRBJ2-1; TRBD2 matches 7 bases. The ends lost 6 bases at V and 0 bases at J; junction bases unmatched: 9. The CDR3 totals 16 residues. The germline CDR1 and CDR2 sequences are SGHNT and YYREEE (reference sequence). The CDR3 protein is CASNQGRGGSYNEQFF. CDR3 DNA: TGTGCCAGCAACCAGGGACGCGGGGGCTCCTACAATGAGCAGTTCTTC. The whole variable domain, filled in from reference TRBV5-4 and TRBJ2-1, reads ETGVTQSPTHLIKTRGQQVTLRCSSQSGHNTVSWYQQALGQGPQFIFQYYREEENGRGNFPPRFSGLQFPNYSSELNVNALELDDSALYLCASNQGRGGSYNEQFFGPGTRLTVL.

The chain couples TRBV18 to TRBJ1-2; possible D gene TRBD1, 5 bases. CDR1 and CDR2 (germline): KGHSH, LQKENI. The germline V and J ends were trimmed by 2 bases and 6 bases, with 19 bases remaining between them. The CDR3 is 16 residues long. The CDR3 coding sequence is TGTGCCAGCTCACCAGGGGCTCAGGAGAGAGGAGATGGCTACACCTTC. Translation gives CASSPGAQERGDGYTF.

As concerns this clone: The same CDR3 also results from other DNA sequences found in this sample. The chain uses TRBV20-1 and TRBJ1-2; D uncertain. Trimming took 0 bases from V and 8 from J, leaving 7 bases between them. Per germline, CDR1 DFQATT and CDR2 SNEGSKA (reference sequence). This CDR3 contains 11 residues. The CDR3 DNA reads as TGCAGTGCTAGAGATCGAGGGGGCTACACCTTC. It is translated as CSARDRGGYTF.

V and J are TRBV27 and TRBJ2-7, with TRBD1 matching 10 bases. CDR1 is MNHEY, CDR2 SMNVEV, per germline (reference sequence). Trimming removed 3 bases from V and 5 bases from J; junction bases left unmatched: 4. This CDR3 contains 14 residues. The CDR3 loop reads CASSFRDRGHEQYF. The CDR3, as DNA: TGTGCCAGCAGTTTCCGGGACAGGGGCCACGAGCAGTACTTC.

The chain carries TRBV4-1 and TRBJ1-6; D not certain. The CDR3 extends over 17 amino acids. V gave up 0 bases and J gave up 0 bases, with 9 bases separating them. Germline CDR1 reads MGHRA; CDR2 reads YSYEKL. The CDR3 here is CASSQEERSSYNSPLHF. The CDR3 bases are TGCGCCAGCAGCCAAGAAGAGCGGAGCTCCTATAATTCACCCCTCCACTTT.

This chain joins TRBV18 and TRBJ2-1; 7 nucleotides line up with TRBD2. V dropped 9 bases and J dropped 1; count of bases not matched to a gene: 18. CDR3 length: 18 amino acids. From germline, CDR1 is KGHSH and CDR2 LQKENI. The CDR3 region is CASLTQTGGYRSYNEQFF. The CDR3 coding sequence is TGTGCCAGTCTCACCCAGACGGGAGGATACAGGTCCTACAATGAGCAGTTCTTC.

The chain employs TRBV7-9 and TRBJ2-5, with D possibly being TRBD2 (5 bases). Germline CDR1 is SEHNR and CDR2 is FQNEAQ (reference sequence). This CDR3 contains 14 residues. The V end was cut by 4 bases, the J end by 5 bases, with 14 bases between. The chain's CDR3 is CASSSGGRGETQYF. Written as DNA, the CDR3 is TGTGCCAGCAGCTCCGGTGGGCGCGGGGAGACCCAGTACTTC.

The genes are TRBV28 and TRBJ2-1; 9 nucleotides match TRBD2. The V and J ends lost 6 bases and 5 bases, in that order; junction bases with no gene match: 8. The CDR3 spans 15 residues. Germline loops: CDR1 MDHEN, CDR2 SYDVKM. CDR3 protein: CASSLSGRLHNEQFF. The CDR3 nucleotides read TGTGCCAGCAGCCTCAGCGGGAGGCTTCACAATGAGCAGTTCTTC.

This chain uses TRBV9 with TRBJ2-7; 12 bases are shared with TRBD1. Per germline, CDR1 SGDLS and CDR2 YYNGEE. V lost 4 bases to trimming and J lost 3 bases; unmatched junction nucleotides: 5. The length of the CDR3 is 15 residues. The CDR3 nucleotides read TGTGCCAGCAGCAGCGGGACAGGGGGCAGCTACGAGCAGTACTTC. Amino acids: CASSSGTGGSYEQYF.

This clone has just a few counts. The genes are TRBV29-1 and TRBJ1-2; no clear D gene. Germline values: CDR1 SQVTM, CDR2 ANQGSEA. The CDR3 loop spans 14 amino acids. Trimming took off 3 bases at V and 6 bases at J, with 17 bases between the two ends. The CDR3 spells CSVDSVGVSDGYTF. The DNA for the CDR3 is TGCAGCGTTGACAGCGTCGGGGTATCTGATGGCTACACCTTC.

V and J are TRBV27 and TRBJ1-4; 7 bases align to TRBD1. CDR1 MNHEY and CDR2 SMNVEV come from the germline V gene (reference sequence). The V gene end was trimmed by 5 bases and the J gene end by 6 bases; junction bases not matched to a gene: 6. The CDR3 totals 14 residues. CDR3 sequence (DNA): TGTGCCAGCAGTAACAACAGGGGCGATGAAAAACTGTTTTTT. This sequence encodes CASSNNRGDEKLFF.

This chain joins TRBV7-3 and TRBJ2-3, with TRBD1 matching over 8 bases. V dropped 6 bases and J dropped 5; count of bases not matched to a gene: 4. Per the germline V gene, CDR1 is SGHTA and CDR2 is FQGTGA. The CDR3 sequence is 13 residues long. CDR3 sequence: CASSQGAIDTQYF. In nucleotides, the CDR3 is TGTGCCAGCAGTCAGGGGGCTATAGATACGCAGTATTTT. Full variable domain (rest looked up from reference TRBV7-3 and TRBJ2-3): GAGVSQTPSNKVTEKGKYVELRCDPISGHTALYWYRQSLGQGPEFLIYFQGTGAADDSGLPNDRFFAVRPEGSVSTLKIQRTERGDSAVYLCASSQGAIDTQYFGPGTRLTVL.

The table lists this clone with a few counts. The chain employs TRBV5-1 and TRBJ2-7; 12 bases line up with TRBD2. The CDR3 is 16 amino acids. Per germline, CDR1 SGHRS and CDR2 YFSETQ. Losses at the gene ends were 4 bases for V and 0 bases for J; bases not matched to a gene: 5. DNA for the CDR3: TGCGCCAGCAGCCAACTAGCGGGAGGCACCTCCTACGAGCAGTACTTC. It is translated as CASSQLAGGTSYEQYF.

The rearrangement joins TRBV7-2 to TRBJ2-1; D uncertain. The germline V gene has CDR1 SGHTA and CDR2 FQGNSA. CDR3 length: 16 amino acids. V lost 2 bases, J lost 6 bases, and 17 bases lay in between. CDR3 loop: CASSLRVRESGNEQFF. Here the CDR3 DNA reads TGTGCCAGCAGCTTACGGGTACGCGAGAGTGGCAATGAGCAGTTCTTC.